The source of this T cell receptor beta chain is a study of CD8+ T cells in alopecia areata. Overall study results and limits: Clonality in lesional scalp, especially alopecia totalis/universalis, exceeded that of normal scalp.

As concerns this clone: The antigen remains unidentified.

Investigators isolated RNA and reverse transcribed it into cDNA to act as the sequencing template. Here immunoSEQ multiplex PCR was the method, and the copy in TCRdb shows in-frame clones only, minus some. In the table there are about 180,000 clones, just over 65% of which are singletons. CDR3 length: 14 amino acids. Germline V gives CDR1 SGHRS, CDR2 YFSETQ. Between the trimmed V and J ends, which lost 3 bases and 1 base, there was a span of 9 bases. Collected material from alopecia areata patients comprised lesional scalp punch biopsies and peripheral blood. Both CD4+ and CD8+ T cells were separated by sorting PBMCs.

The TCR sequence derives from a human donor with alopecia areata. This specimen consisted of CD8+ T cells sorted from blood, obtained at week 0. This chain uses TRBV5-1 with TRBJ2-3, with D perhaps TRBD1 or TRBD2 (5 bases each). CDR3 residues: CASSSRDRTDTQYF. For the CDR3, the DNA is TGCGCCAGCAGCTCCCGGGACCGCACAGATACGCAGTATTTT.